This T cell receptor beta chain was recovered during a study of T cells after yellow fever vaccination (dated by TCRdb to between 2018 and 2021). For the study in its entirety: Libraries from fractions with low cell numbers were prepared with the SMART-Seq v4 Ultra Low Input RNA kit. To follow T-cell clones before and after both primary and booster YFV17D yellow fever vaccination, bulk TCR alpha and beta repertoires underwent longitudinal sequencing. Blood was drawn at multiple timepoints before and after primary and secondary immunization, with bulk PBMC replicates and cell subsets isolated. Two healthy male donors, one aged 18 to 30 and one aged 30 to 40 years, were included in the cohort.

What the research found in general, with its limitations: Only a couple of donors were included in the study, so the extent to which the findings can be generalized is limited. Because abundant contaminating clonotypes from the bulk population could be contained in FACS-sorted repertoires, computational filtering was required. The secondary T-cell response was weaker than the primary response but faster, peaking on day 5 instead of day 15. A small fraction of clonotypes appeared in both the CD4 and CD8 compartments, likely as a result of convergent recombination. After the booster, most of the clones that had expanded following primary vaccination were detected again (roughly 97% of CD4 and 80% to 90% of CD8), which suggests that memory was broadly maintained.

Synthesis of TCR cDNA relied on 5'RACE template switching, a step that introduced a universal primer site along with unique molecular identifiers. Priming of cDNA synthesis was performed from both the TCR alpha and TCR beta constant segments. Two PCR steps were used to amplify libraries, with sample barcodes and sequencing adapters being added in the second step. Libraries were sequenced on Illumina HiSeq 2500 (2x100 bp) or NovaSeq (2x150 bp). The authors processed their data as follows. Reads were demultiplexed and collapsed into UMI consensus sequences with MIGEC, and V(D)J alignment was performed with MiXCR. Vaccine-responding clonotypes were defined with edgeR using replicate PBMC samples, requiring FDR below 0.01 and a log2 fold change above 5 up to day 15. Each bulk clonotype was labeled CD4 or CD8 based on which sequenced repertoire, CD4 or CD8, contained the clonotype at higher abundance. The public reads were reanalyzed by TCRdb: fastp trimming at Q25, MiXCR alignment, in-frame beta chains only. One record per CDR3 amino acid sequence lists the most common genes and DNA. Here the V and J calls rest on TCRdb's processing, not on the authors' analysis. This sample gives 610,000 or so distinct CDR3 sequences in total; roughly an eighth of them show up just once. Jointly, the top ten make up more than 12% of the sample.

CDR1 and CDR2 are read off the germline V gene as SGDLS and YYNGEE. The CDR3 contains 14 residues, cysteine and phenylalanine counted. Just the 42-base CDR3 DNA is kept, in frame starting at base 1. Here V drops 2 bases and J drops 2 bases, and the junction holds 3 bases not matched to any gene. The treatment or condition label corresponds to: live attenuated yellow fever vaccine strain. At each blood-draw timepoint, two biological replicates of bulk PBMCs were collected. A standard Ficoll-Paque protocol was used to isolate PBMCs from peripheral blood. TriZol was used to extract RNA from bulk PBMCs, CD4 and CD8 fractions, and dextramer-positive and dextramer-negative fractions. At least ten counts were recorded for this clonotype. This clone's antigen is unknown. Qualities for individual bases were not recorded, and no much larger clone is one base off.

This sequence originates from a man aged 30 to 39 who received the YFV17D yellow fever vaccine. The chain is assembled from TRBV9 and TRBJ2-7; TRBD1 matches 8 bases in the middle. The sample in question was PBMCs, obtained on the day of the yellow fever booster vaccination. The CDR3 amino acid sequence is: CASSVGTGAYEQYF. The DNA sequence is TGTGCCAGCAGCGTGGGGACAGGCGCCTACGAGCAGTACTTC.